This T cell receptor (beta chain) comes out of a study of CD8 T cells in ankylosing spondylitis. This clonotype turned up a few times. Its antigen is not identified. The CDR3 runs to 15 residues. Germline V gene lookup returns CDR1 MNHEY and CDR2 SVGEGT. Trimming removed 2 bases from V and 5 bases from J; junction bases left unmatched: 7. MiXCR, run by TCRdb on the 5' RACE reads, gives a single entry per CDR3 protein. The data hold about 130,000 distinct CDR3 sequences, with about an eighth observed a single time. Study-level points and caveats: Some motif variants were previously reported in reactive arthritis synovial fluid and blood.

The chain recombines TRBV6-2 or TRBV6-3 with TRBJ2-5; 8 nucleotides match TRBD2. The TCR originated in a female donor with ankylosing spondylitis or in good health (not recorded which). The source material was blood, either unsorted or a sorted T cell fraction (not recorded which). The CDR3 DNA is TGTGCCAGCAGTTACACGGGAGGGCCGGAGGAGACCCAGTACTTC. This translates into CASSYTGGPEETQYF.